The 20 T cell receptor beta chains listed next were all sequenced from one sample in a study of regulatory T cells in long-lasting Graves disease. Through Arm-PCR of CDR3 regions and iRepertoire HTBI primers, TCR beta libraries were built. In TCRdb, the multiplex PCR reads were re-called with MiXCR into one record per CDR3 protein. The sample consists of approximately 400,000 distinct CDR3 sequences, approximately 23% of them appearing once. Time point here: persistent/refractory GD, antithyroid drugs over 5 years with positive TRAb. The TCR library was made from RNA that had been extracted from PBMCs in TRIzol. The specimen comprised peripheral blood mononuclear cells (PBMCs), sampled when the disease was refractory, from a patient treated with antithyroid drugs. The receptors here all came from a woman between 35 and 50 years old with Graves disease.

This clonotype was observed at least ten times. This chain links TRBV12-3 or TRBV12-4 with TRBJ2-7, with D unclear. Deletions cut 5 bases from V and 9 bases from J, with 11 bases between. This CDR3 comprises 11 residues. The CDR3, as DNA: TGTGCCAGCAGTCATGCACACCGGCAGTACTTC. Encoded protein: CASSHAHRQYF.

The table lists this clonotype with many counts. The rearrangement joins TRBV28 to TRBJ1-4, with D maybe TRBD1 (5 bases). This CDR3 is 15 amino acids long. Per germline, CDR1 MDHEN and CDR2 SYDVKM. The V gene lost 2 bases and the J gene lost 13 bases, with 20 bases spanning the gap. Written as DNA, the CDR3 is TGTGCCAGCAGTTTAAGCACGGCCGTCGCGAGGGGACTGTTTTTT. It encodes CASSLSTAVARGLFF.

Note on this clonotype: Sequence at one end of the junction differs from germline and may be a read error. The chain couples TRBV20-1 to TRBJ2-7; maybe TRBD1 (6 bases). The germline V gene has CDR1 DFQATT and CDR2 SNEGSKA (reference sequence). This CDR3 comprises 14 residues. CDR3 amino acids: CSARGQGLSYEQYF. The CDR3 DNA is TGCAGTGCCAGAGGGCAGGGGCTTTCTTACGAGCAGTACTTC.

Only a few counts were recorded for this clonotype. The rearrangement uses TRBV7-8 and TRBJ2-2; 10 nucleotides agree with TRBD2. The J segment lost 6 bases and the V segment lost 4 bases, leaving 8 bases of the junction unmatched. Germline V lookup: CDR1 SGHVS, CDR2 FQNEAQ. This CDR3 has 16 amino acids. CDR3 in amino acids: CASSYRGTSVAGELFF. CDR3 DNA: TGTGCCAGCAGCTACCGGGGGACTAGCGTCGCCGGGGAGCTGTTTTTT.

This clonotype appeared many times. V is TRBV6-5 and J is TRBJ1-1; no clear D gene. The CDR3 loop spans 12 amino acids. The ends were cut back, 0 bases at V and 4 bases at J, with 3 bases in the middle. Per the germline V gene, CDR1 is MNHEY and CDR2 is SVGAGI. The CDR3 region has the DNA TGTGCCAGCAGTTACTCATCCACTGAAGCTTTCTTT. Encoded protein: CASSYSSTEAFF.

This chain uses TRBV5-1 with TRBJ1-1, with D tentatively TRBD1 (5 bases). Germline values: CDR1 SGHRS, CDR2 YFSETQ. This CDR3 comprises 14 residues. V was clipped by 4 bases and J by 2 bases, with 12 bases between them. The CDR3 bases are TGCGCCAGCAGCCTAACGACAGCCAACACTGAAGCTTTCTTT. Translated, it gives CASSLTTANTEAFF.

The chain is built from TRBV11-2 and TRBJ2-7; no clear D. V dropped 3 bases and J dropped 7 bases, with 13 bases sitting between them. CDR3 size: 13 residues. The V gene's germline CDR1 is SGHAT and CDR2 FQNNGV. The CDR3 sequence: CASSFDRMREQYF. DNA of the CDR3: TGTGCCAGCAGCTTCGACCGGATGCGAGAGCAGTACTTC.

J is TRBJ2-4 and V is TRBV3-1, with TRBD2 identical over 10 bases. This CDR3 has 20 amino acids. Losses at the gene ends were 0 bases for V and 1 base for J; bases not matched to a gene: 12. Germline lookup yields CDR1 LGHDT and CDR2 YNNKEL (reference sequence). CDR3 coding DNA: TGTGCCAGCAGCCAAGAGTTGGCTAGCGGGAGTTTATCGGCCAAAAACATTCAGTACTTC. As protein: CASSQELASGSLSAKNIQYF.

This clonotype appeared many times. The rearrangement joins TRBV7-2 to TRBJ2-4; 9 positions agree with TRBD2. Trimming took 5 bases from V and 0 from J; bases not matched to a gene: 14. The CDR3 loop spans 19 amino acids. Germline CDR1 reads SGHTA; CDR2 reads FQGNSA. CDR3 in DNA: TGTGCCAGCAGCCCCGGAGTCTTGCTAGCGGGACTAGCCAAAAACATTCAGTACTTC. Translation: CASSPGVLLAGLAKNIQYF.

Ten or more counts support this clonotype. The V gene is TRBV28, the J gene TRBJ1-2, with 8 bases fitting TRBD1. The CDR3 length is 14 residues. The germline V gene encodes CDR1 MDHEN and CDR2 SYDVKM. Losses at the gene ends were 7 bases for V and 4 bases for J; bases not matched to a gene: 8. DNA for the CDR3: TGTGCCAGCAAGGGGAGACAGGGGACCTATGGCTACACCTTC. It codes for CASKGRQGTYGYTF.

This clonotype was seen ten or more times. The rearrangement joins TRBV7-3 to TRBJ1-6; unclear D gene. The V end was cut by 5 bases, the J end by 7 bases, with 15 bases between. CDR3 length: 15 amino acids. Germline CDR1 is SGHTA and CDR2 is FQGTGA. CDR3 DNA sequence: TGTGCCAGCAGCCGCTTTGGAGGGAACAATTCACCCCTCCACTTT. Its translation is CASSRFGGNNSPLHF.

Worth noting for this clonotype: A read error may produce the germline difference seen at one junction end. This chain links TRBV15 with TRBJ2-1; 7 bases line up with TRBD2. Germline V gives CDR1 LNHNV, CDR2 YYDKDF (reference sequence). The CDR3 is 14 amino acids. DNA for the CDR3: TGTGCCACCACCCGGGACTACGCCTCCAATGGGCAGTTCTTC. It codes for CATTRDYASNGQFF.

This chain uses TRBV27 with TRBJ2-7, with unresolved D. CDR1 and CDR2 (germline): MNHEY, SMNVEV (reference sequence). V was pared by 3 bases and J by 2 bases, with 11 bases between. CDR3 size: 14 residues. The CDR3 region is CASSFLGSTYEQYF. CDR3 sequence (DNA): TGTGCCAGCAGTTTCCTTGGCAGTACCTACGAGCAGTACTTC.

This clonotype has only one observation. The chain uses TRBV25-1 and TRBJ2-5, with TRBD2 as a possible D gene (6 bases). With 7 bases removed from V and 5 bases from J, the gap between germline ends came to 17 bases. This CDR3 region has 14 residues. From germline, CDR1 is MGHDK and CDR2 SYGVNS. This CDR3 is CASITGEWEETQYF. CDR3 nucleotides: TGTGCCAGCATAACGGGGGAATGGGAGGAGACCCAGTACTTC.

This chain links TRBV7-9 with TRBJ2-5; D gene ambiguous. The CDR3 covers 13 residues. Looked up from germline, CDR1 is SEHNR and CDR2 is FQNEAQ (reference sequence). V lost 5 bases and J 13 bases, leaving 20 bases between the germline ends. The CDR3 DNA reads TGTGCCAGCAGCCCCGAGACATCCGGAGCATGGTACTTC. Translating gives CASSPETSGAWYF.

This clonotype was seen a handful of times. Given a much more abundant clone one base away, this may be a read error. The chain combines TRBV6-1 with TRBJ1-1, with no clear D. The germline V gene has CDR1 MNHNS and CDR2 SASEGT. The V end lost 7 bases, the J end lost 1 base, and 10 bases lay between the germline ends. This CDR3 region has 13 residues. The CDR3 loop reads CASKGRTNTEAFF. The CDR3 nucleotides are TGTGCCAGCAAAGGGAGGACGAACACTGAAGCTTTCTTT.

In its sample, this clonotype was seen many times. This chain joins TRBV2 and TRBJ2-2, with 8 bases fitting TRBD1. The germline V gene encodes CDR1 SNHLY and CDR2 FYNNEI. There are 15 residues in the CDR3. The V and J ends lost 6 bases and 1 base, in that order; junction bases with no gene match: 4. As DNA, the CDR3 is TGTGCCAGCAGGGTCGGACAGGGGAACACCGGGGAGCTGTTTTTT. This gives the protein CASRVGQGNTGELFF.

This clonotype was recorded a few times. V usage is TRBV28 and J usage is TRBJ2-2; weak D call: TRBD1 (6 bases). The CDR3 length is 12 residues. The germline V gene encodes CDR1 MDHEN and CDR2 SYDVKM. V was trimmed by 7 bases and J by 9 bases, leaving 12 bases between them. CDR3 sequence: CASKQGIRELFF. CDR3 coding DNA: TGTGCCAGCAAACAGGGAATCCGGGAGCTGTTTTTT.

The chain couples TRBV7-9 to TRBJ1-1; TRBD1 aligns across 10 bases. The germline gives CDR1 SEHNR, CDR2 FQNEAQ (reference sequence). CDR3 length: 15 residues. V lost 1 base to trimming and J lost 7 bases; unmatched junction nucleotides: 6. The CDR3 spells CASSLERDRGIEAFF. The CDR3 coding sequence is TGTGCCAGCAGCTTAGAGCGGGACAGGGGAATTGAAGCTTTCTTT.

A few counts support this clonotype. The chain links TRBV30 to TRBJ1-1, with unresolved D. Germline CDR1 GTSNPN, CDR2 SVGIG (reference sequence). The CDR3 consists of 13 residues. V was shortened by 0 bases and J by 6 bases, with 11 bases between the two germline ends. The CDR3, as DNA: TGTGCCTGGAGTGTACTTCGGCAATCTGAAGCTTTCTTT. Translated, it gives CAWSVLRQSEAFF.